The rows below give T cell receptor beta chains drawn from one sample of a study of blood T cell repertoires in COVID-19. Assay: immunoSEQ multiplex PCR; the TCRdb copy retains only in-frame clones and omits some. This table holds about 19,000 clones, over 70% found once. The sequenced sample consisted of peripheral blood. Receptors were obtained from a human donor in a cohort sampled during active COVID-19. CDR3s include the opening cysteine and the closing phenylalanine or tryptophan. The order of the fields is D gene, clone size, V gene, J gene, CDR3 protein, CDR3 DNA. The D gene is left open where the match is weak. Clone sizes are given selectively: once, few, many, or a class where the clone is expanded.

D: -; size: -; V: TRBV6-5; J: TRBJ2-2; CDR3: CASSWSGTTNTGELFF; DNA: TGTGCCAGCAGTTGGTCAGGGACAACGAACACCGGGGAGCTGTTTTTT
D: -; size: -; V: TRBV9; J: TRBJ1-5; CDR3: CASSPSEGRNQPQHF; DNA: TGTGCCAGCAGCCCCTCGGAGGGGAGGAATCAGCCCCAGCATTTT
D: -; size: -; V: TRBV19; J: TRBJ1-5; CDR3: CASSISGNNQPQHF; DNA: TGTGCCAGTAGTATTTCGGGGAATAATCAGCCCCAGCATTTT
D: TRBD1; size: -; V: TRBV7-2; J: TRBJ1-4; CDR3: CASSLVGQGASKLFF; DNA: TGTGCCAGCAGCTTAGTAGGACAGGGGGCCTCCAAACTGTTTTTT
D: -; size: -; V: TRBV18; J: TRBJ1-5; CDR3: CASSPGGGNQPQHF; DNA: TGTGCCAGCTCACCGGGGGGGGGCAATCAGCCCCAGCATTTT
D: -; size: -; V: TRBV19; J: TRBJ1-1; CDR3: CASTPSGQRMNTEAFF; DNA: TGTGCCAGTACCCCCTCCGGGCAGCGGATGAACACTGAAGCTTTCTTT
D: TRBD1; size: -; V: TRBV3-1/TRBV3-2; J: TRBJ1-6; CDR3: CASSSQGAGGSPLHF; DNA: TGTGCCAGCAGCTCCCAGGGGGCCGGCGGTTCACCCCTCCACTTT
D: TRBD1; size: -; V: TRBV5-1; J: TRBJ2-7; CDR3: CASSPGTGGYEQYF; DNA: TGCGCCAGCAGCCCCGGGACAGGGGGCTACGAGCAGTACTTC
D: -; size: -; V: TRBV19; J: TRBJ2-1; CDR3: CASSGAPSSYNEQFF; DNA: TGTGCCAGTAGCGGAGCCCCGAGCTCCTACAATGAGCAGTTCTTC
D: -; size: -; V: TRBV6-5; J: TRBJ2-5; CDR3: CASSYQGRLDF; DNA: TGTGCCAGCAGTTACCAGGGCCGCCTAGACTTC
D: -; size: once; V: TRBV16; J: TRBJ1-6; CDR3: CASSQTPPGIFYNSPLHF; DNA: TGTGCCAGCAGCCAAACCCCCCCCGGGATCTTCTATAATTCACCCCTCCACTTT
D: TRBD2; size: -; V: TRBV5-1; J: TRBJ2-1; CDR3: CASSLVVRPAGGGNEQFF; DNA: TGCGCCAGCAGCTTGGTCGTCAGGCCAGCGGGGGGGGGCAATGAGCAGTTCTTC
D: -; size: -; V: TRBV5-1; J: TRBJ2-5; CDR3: CASSLGPVGQETQYF; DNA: TGCGCCAGCAGCCTGGGACCGGTCGGGCAAGAGACCCAGTACTTC
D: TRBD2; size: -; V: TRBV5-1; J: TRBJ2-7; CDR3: CASSPSGTSVAYEQYF; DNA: TGCGCCAGCAGCCCGTCCGGGACTAGCGTAGCCTACGAGCAGTACTTC
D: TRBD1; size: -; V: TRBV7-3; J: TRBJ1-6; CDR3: CASSLGGTGSGSPLHF; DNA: TGTGCCAGCAGCTTGGGTGGGACAGGGTCCGGATCACCCCTCCACTTT
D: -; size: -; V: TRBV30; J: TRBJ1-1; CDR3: CAWGYRATEAFF; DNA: TGTGCCTGGGGATACAGGGCCACTGAAGCTTTCTTT
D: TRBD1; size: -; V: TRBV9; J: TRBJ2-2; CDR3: CASSDRDRDTGELFF; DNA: TGTGCCAGCAGCGACCGGGACAGGGACACCGGGGAGCTGTTTTTT
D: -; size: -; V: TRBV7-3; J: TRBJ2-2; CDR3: CASSEGAGELFF; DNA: TGTGCCAGCAGCGAAGGAGCCGGGGAGCTGTTTTTT
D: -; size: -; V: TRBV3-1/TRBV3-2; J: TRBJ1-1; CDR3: CASSQDKGLTAFF; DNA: TGTGCCAGCAGCCAAGATAAGGGACTGACTGCTTTCTTT
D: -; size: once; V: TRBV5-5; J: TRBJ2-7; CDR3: CASSSPGLTGEQYF; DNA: TGTGCCAGCAGCTCCCCGGGACTTACTGGGGAGCAGTACTTC
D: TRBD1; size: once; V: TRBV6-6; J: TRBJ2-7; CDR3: CASSRRTTGTGQGEQYF; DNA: TGTGCCAGCAGTCGCCGAACGACCGGGACAGGGCAGGGAGAGCAGTACTTC
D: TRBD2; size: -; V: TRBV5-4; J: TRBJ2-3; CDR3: CASRRPGLAGVSDTQYF; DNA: TGTGCCAGCAGGAGACCGGGACTAGCGGGAGTGTCAGATACGCAGTATTTT
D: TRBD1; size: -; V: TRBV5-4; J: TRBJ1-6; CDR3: CASSNPTGGGPPLHF; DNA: TGTGCCAGCAGCAATCCGACAGGGGGCGGGCCACCCCTCCACTTT
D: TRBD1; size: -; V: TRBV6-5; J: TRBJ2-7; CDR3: CASSYRPGGVEQYF; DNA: TGTGCCAGCAGTTATCGACCAGGGGGCGTCGAGCAGTACTTC
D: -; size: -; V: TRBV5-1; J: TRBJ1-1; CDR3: CASSLEAGVTEAFF; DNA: TGCGCCAGCAGCTTGGAGGCGGGAGTCACTGAAGCTTTCTTT
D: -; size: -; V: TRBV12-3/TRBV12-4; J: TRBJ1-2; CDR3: CASNGNNYGYTF; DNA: TGTGCCAGCAACGGTAATAACTATGGCTACACCTTC
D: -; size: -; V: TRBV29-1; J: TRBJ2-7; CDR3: CSVEEPGALHEQYF; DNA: TGCAGCGTTGAGGAACCAGGGGCCTTACACGAGCAGTACTTC
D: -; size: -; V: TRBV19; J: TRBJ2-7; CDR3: CASSITRSYEQYF; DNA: TGTGCCAGTAGTATAACTAGAAGCTACGAGCAGTACTTC
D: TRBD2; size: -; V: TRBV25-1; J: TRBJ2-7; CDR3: CASSEFGSGPRSYEQYF; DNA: TGTGCCAGCAGTGAATTTGGTAGCGGGCCACGCTCCTACGAGCAGTACTTC
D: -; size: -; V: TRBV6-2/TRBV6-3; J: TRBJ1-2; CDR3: CASSLLRGGYTF; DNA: TGTGCCAGCAGTCTTCTTAGGGGAGGCTACACCTTC
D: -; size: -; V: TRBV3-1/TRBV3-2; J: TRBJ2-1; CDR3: CASNPSTSRHEQFF; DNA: TGTGCCAGCAATCCCTCTACTAGCCGGCATGAGCAGTTCTTC
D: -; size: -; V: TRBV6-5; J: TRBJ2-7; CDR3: CASSYDRDTTYEQYF; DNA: TGTGCCAGCAGCTACGACCGGGACACCACCTACGAGCAGTACTTC
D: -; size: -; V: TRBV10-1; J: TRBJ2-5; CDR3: CASSESSGQETQYF; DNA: TGCGCCAGCAGTGAGTCTAGCGGCCAAGAGACCCAGTACTTC
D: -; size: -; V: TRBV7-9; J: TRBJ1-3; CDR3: CASSSIPGNTIYF; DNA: TGTGCCAGCAGCTCTATTCCTGGAAACACCATATATTTT
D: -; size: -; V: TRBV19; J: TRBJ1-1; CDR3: CASWNRGTEAFF; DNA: TGTGCCAGTTGGAACCGGGGCACTGAAGCTTTCTTT
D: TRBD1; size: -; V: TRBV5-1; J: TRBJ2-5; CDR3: CASSLAGTVNQETQYF; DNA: TGCGCCAGCAGCTTGGCCGGGACAGTGAACCAAGAGACCCAGTACTTC